This entry lists 8 T cell receptor beta chains sequenced from one sample in a study of cytomegalovirus exposure and HLA in healthy donors. The PCR employed 60 Vbeta primers together with 13 Jbeta primers. Generated by immunoSEQ multiplex PCR, the TCRdb table keeps only in-frame clones and is missing some. The repertoire consists of fewer than 200,000 clones, with 75% to 85% occurring once and the leading ten covering roughly 0.65%. The material sequenced was PBMCs. These TCRs come from a boy younger than 18 in good health and CMV-seronegative.

The chain has TRBV10-1 and TRBJ2-3; possible D gene TRBD2, 6 bases. Germline V gene lookup returns CDR1 WNHNN and CDR2 SYGVQD (reference sequence). The CDR3 has 13 amino acids. The V and J ends lost 3 bases and 5 bases respectively, with 9 bases between them. CDR3: CASSELGGDTQYF. The CDR3 coding sequence is TGCGCCAGCAGTGAACTGGGAGGAGATACGCAGTATTTT.

V is TRBV7-3 and J is TRBJ2-1, with 8 positions matching TRBD2. The CDR3 has 18 residues. V trimming: 5 bases; J trimming: 6 bases; junction bases outside the gene matches: 18. Germline V gives CDR1 SGHTA, CDR2 FQGTGA. DNA of the CDR3: TGTGCCAGCAGCCGCTCGGCCCCACTAGCGGCTATAGGCAATGAGCAGTTCTTC. Encoded protein: CASSRSAPLAAIGNEQFF.

This chain joins TRBV4-1 and TRBJ1-3; 9 nucleotides align to TRBD1. Looked up from germline, CDR1 is MGHRA and CDR2 is YSYEKL. The CDR3 runs 16 residues. Germline trimming cut 4 bases from V and 1 base from J; bases unmatched to any gene: 5. The CDR3 loop reads CASSPGQGTSGNTIYF. CDR3 sequence (DNA): TGCGCCAGCAGCCCCGGACAGGGGACGTCTGGAAACACCATATATTTT.

In regard to this clone: Additional DNA sequences in this sample encode the identical CDR3. The chain employs TRBV7-9 and TRBJ2-7; D might be TRBD1 (6 bases). V was shortened by 0 bases and J by 5 bases, with 8 bases between the two germline ends. The CDR3 is 13 amino acids. Germline values: CDR1 SEHNR, CDR2 FQNEAQ (reference sequence). This chain's CDR3 is CASSLAGGHEQYF. The CDR3 bases are TGTGCCAGCAGCTTAGCAGGGGGTCACGAGCAGTACTTC.

The V call is TRBV11-2, the J call TRBJ2-7; a weak D match, TRBD2 (5 bases). The V end was cut by 5 bases, the J end by 5 bases, with 22 bases between. Germline CDR1 SGHAT, CDR2 FQNNGV. The CDR3 covers 16 residues. The DNA of the CDR3 is TGTGCCAGCAGCGCAATCATTGGGTGGGAGAGCCACGAGCAGTACTTC. Amino acid sequence: CASSAIIGWESHEQYF.

The rearrangement joins TRBV9 to TRBJ1-2; D ambiguous. Trimming left V 0 bases short and J 4 bases short, with 16 bases between. Germline assignment: CDR1 SGDLS and CDR2 YYNGEE. The CDR3 is 16 residues long. The CDR3 is CASSVAPDTRGYGYTF. As DNA, the CDR3 is TGTGCCAGCAGCGTAGCTCCGGATACCAGAGGCTATGGCTACACCTTC.

This clone was counted between two and nine times. The CDR3 is CATSRDGEVVDTQYF. The CDR3 DNA sequence: TGTGCCACCAGCAGAGACGGGGAGGTGGTAGATACGCAGTATTTT. The chain couples TRBV15 to TRBJ2-3; D perhaps matches TRBD2 (6 bases). The germline gives CDR1 LNHNV, CDR2 YYDKDF (reference sequence). The V gene lost 0 bases and the J gene lost 5 bases, with 12 bases spanning the gap. The CDR3 length is 15 residues.

The chain couples TRBV6-1 to TRBJ2-2, with a tentative D call TRBD2 (7 bases). Looked up from germline, CDR1 is MNHNS and CDR2 is SASEGT. This CDR3 is 16 amino acids long. Trimming shortened V by 4 bases and J by 6 bases, and 18 bases separated the two germline ends. DNA of the CDR3: TGTGCCAGCAGTGCCGAGGGGGGGGGCGGTCCCGGGGAGCTGTTTTTT. Amino acid sequence: CASSAEGGGGPGELFF.